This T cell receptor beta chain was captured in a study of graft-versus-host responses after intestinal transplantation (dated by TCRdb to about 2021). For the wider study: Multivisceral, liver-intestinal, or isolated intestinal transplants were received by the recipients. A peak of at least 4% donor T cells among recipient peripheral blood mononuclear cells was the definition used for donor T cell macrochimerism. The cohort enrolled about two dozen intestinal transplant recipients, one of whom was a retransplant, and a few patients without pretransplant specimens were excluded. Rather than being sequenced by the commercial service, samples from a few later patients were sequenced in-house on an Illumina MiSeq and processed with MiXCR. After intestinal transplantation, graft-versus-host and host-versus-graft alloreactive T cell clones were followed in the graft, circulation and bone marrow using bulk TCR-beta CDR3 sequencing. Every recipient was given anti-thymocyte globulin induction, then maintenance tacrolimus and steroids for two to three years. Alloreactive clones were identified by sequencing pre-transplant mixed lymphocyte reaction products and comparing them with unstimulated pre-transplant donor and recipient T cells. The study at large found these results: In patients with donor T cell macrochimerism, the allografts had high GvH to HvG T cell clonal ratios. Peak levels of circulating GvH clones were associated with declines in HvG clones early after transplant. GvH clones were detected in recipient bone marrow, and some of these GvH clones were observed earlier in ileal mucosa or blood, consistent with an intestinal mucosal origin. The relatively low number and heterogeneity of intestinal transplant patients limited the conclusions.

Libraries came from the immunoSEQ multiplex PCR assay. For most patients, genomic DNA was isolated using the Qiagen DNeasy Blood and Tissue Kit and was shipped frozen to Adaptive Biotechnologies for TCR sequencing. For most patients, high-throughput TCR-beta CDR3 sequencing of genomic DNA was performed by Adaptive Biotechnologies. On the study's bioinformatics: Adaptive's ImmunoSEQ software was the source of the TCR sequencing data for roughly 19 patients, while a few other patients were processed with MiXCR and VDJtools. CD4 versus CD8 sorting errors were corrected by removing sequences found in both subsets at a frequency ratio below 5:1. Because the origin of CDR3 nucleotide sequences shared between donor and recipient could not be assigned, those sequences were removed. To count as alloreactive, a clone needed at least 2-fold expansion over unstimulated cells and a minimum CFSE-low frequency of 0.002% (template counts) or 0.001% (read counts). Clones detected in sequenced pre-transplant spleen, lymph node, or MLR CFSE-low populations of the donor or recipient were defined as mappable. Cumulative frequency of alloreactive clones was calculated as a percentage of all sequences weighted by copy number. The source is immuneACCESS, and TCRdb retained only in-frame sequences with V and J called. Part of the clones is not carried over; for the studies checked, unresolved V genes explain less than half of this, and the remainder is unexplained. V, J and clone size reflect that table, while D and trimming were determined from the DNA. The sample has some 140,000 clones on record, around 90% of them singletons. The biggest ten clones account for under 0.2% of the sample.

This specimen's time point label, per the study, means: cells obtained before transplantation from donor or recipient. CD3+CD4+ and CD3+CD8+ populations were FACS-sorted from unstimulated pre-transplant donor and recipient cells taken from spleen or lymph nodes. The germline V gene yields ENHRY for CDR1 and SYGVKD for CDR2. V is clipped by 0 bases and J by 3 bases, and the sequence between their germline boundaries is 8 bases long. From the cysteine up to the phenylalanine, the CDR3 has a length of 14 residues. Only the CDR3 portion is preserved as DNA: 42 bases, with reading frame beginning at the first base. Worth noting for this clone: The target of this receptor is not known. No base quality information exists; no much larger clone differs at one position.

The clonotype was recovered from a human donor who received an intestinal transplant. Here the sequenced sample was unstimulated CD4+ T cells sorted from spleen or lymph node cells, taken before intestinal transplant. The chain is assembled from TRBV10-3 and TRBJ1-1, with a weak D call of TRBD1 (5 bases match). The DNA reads TGTGCCATCAGTGAGTCGGGAGGGGACACTGAAGCTTTCTTT. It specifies CAISESGGDTEAFF.